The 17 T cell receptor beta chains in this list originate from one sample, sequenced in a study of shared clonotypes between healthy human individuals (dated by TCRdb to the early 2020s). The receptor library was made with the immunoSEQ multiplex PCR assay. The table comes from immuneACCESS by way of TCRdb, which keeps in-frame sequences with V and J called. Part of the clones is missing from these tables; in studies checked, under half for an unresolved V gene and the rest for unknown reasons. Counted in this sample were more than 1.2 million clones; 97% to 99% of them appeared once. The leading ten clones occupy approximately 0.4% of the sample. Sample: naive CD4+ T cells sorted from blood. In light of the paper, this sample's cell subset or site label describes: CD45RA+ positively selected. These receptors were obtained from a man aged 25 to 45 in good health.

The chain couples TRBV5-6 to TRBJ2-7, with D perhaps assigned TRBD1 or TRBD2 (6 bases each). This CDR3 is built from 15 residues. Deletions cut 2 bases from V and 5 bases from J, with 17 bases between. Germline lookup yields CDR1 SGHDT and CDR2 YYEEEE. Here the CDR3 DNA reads TGTGCCAGCAGCTTTCCCGGGGGCTTTACGGACGAGCAGTACTTC. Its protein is CASSFPGGFTDEQYF.

The CDR3 DNA follows: TGTGCCAGCAGTTACTCAGAGTTGAGCTCCTACGAGCAGTACTTC. Amino acids: CASSYSELSSYEQYF. V and J are TRBV6-5 and TRBJ2-7; D ambiguous. Germline lookup yields CDR1 MNHEY and CDR2 SVGAGI. Trimming pared 0 bases from V and 0 bases from J, leaving 9 bases between. CDR3 length: 15 amino acids.

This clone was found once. The CDR3 loop reads CASSLLALSSGANVLTF. CDR3 coding DNA: TGTGCCAGCAGCTTACTAGCGCTGAGCTCTGGGGCCAACGTCCTGACTTTC. The gene calls are TRBV7-6 and TRBJ2-6, with D perhaps TRBD2 (6 bases). Germline lookup yields CDR1 SGHVS and CDR2 FNYEAQ. Trimming left V 2 bases short and J 0 bases short, with 11 bases between. This CDR3 comprises 17 residues.

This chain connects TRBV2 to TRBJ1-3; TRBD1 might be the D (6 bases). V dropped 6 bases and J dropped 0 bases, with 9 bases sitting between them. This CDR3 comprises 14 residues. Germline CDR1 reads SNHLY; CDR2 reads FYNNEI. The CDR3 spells CASRGDTSGNTIYF. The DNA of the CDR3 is TGTGCCAGCAGGGGGGACACCTCTGGAAACACCATATATTTT.

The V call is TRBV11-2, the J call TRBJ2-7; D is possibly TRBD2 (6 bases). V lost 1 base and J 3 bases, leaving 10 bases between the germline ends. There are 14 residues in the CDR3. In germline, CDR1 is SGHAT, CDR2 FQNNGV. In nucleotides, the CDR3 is TGTGCCAGCAGCTTAGTTACCGGGGGCTACGAGCAGTACTTC. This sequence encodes CASSLVTGGYEQYF. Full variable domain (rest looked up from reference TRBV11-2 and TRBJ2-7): EAGVAQSPRYKIIEKRQSVAFWCNPISGHATLYWYQQILGQGPKLLIQFQNNGVVDDSQLPKDRFSAERLKGVDSTLKIQPAKLEDSAVYLCASSLVTGGYEQYFGPGTRLTVT.

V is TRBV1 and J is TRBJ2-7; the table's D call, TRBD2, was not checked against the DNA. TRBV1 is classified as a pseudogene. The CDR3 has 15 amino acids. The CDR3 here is CTSSPKRDLTYEQYF. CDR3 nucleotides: TGCACCAGCAGCCCTAAGCGGGATCTTACCTACGAGCAGTACTTC.

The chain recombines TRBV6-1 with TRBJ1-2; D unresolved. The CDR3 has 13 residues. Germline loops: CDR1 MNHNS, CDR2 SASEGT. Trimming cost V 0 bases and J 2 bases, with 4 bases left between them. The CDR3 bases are TGTGCCAGCAGTGAAGCAATGAACTATGGCTACACCTTC. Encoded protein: CASSEAMNYGYTF.

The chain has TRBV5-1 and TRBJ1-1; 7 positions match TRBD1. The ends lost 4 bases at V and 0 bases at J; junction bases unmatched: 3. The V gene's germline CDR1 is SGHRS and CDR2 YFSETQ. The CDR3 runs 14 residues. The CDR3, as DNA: TGCGCCAGCAGCATGGGACAGATGAACACTGAAGCTTTCTTT. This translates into CASSMGQMNTEAFF.

CDR3 sequence: CASSLVAGLNTQYF. In DNA, the CDR3 is TGTGCCAGCAGTTTGGTGGCAGGGTTGAATACGCAGTATTTT. The chain is built from TRBV27 and TRBJ2-3, with D perhaps matching TRBD1 (5 bases). The CDR3 covers 14 residues. With 3 bases removed from V and 7 bases from J, the gap between germline ends came to 14 bases. Germline CDR1 and CDR2: MNHEY and SMNVEV (reference sequence).

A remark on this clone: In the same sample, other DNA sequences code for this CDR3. CDR3 sequence reads: CASSPGLAGVYEQYF. The CDR3 DNA reads as TGCGCCAGCAGCCCGGGACTAGCGGGAGTTTACGAGCAGTACTTC. The V gene is TRBV5-1, the J gene TRBJ2-7, with 14 bases that match TRBD2. Germline V gives CDR1 SGHRS, CDR2 YFSETQ. V lost 4 bases to trimming and J lost 4 bases; unmatched junction nucleotides: 4. This CDR3 has 15 residues.

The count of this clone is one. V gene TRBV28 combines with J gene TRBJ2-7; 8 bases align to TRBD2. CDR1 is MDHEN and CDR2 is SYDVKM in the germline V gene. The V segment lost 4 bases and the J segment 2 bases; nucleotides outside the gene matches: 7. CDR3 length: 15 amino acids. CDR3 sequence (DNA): TGTGCCAGCAGTTCTATACTAGCGGCGACCTACGAGCAGTACTTC. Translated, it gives CASSSILAATYEQYF.

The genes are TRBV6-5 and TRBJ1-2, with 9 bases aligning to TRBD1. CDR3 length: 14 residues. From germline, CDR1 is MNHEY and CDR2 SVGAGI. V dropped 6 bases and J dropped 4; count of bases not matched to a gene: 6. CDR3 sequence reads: CASSWGQGGYGYTF. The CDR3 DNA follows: TGTGCCAGCAGCTGGGGACAGGGCGGCTATGGCTACACCTTC.

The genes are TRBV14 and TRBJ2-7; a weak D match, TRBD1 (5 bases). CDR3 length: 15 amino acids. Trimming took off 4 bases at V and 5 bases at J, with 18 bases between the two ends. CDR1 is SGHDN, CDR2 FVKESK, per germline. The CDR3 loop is CASSLTVLRGHEQYF. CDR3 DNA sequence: TGTGCCAGCAGCCTAACAGTCCTTAGGGGCCACGAGCAGTACTTC. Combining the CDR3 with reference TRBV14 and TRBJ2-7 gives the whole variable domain EAGVTQFPSHSVIEKGQTVTLRCDPISGHDNLYWYRRVMGKEIKFLLHFVKESKQDESGMPNNRFLAERTGGTYSTLKVQPAELEDSGVYFCASSLTVLRGHEQYFGPGTRLTVT.

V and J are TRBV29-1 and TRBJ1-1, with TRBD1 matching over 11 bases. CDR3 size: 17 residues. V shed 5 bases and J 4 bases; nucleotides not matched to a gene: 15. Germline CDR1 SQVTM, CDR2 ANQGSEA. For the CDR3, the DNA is TGCAGCGTTCGCACACCGGGACAGGGGGTCCGGGCCACTGAAGCTTTCTTT. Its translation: CSVRTPGQGVRATEAFF. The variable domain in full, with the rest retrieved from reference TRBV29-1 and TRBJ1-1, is SAVISQKPSRDICQRGTSLTIQCQVDSQVTMMFWYRQQPGQSLTLIATANQGSEATYESGFVIDKFPISRPNLTFSTLTVSNMSPEDSSIYLCSVRTPGQGVRATEAFFGQGTRLTVV.

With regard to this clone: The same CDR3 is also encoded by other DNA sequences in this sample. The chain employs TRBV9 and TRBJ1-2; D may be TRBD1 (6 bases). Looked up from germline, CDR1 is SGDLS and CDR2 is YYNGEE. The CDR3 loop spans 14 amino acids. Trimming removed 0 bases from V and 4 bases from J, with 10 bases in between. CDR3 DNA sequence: TGTGCCAGCAGCGTAGCGGACAGTTCCTATGGCTACACCTTC. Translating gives CASSVADSSYGYTF.

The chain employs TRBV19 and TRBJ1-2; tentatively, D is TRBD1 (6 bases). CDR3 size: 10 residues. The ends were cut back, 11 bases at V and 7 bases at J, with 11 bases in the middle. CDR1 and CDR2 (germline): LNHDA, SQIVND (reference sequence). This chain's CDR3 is CAAGVGGYTF. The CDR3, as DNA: TGTGCCGCAGGGGTGGGTGGCTACACCTTC.

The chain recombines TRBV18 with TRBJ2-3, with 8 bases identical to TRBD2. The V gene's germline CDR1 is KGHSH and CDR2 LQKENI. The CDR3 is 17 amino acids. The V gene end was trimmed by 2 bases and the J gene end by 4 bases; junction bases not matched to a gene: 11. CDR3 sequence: CASSPFPLAGGPDTQYF. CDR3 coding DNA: TGTGCCAGCTCACCATTCCCACTGGCGGGAGGCCCAGATACGCAGTATTTT.